This T cell receptor (beta chain) was retrieved from a study of T cell responses to AZD1222 COVID-19 vaccine. Background on the study: Both about-4-week and about-12-week second-dose recipients were combined.

The assay was immunoSEQ multiplex PCR, and TCRdb's table has in-frame clones only and misses some. Here the sample spans around 100,000 clones, more than 90% being singletons. V shed 2 bases and J shed 6 bases, with 22 bases lying between them. The CDR3 has 17 amino acids. Per the germline V gene, CDR1 is SGHTA and CDR2 is FQGNSA. A single count supports this clone. Its antigen is unknown. Findings and limits, study-wide: Donors were largely white British and mainly female; clonal diversity was possibly underestimated. Spike was spanned by vaccine-associated CD4 TCRs, which were dominant at 160-218 and 743-854. Close to half of spike-specific TCRs reportedly recognize unmutated variant regions.

V is TRBV7-2 and J is TRBJ1-2; weak D call: TRBD1 (6 bases). Sample: peripheral blood, taken on day 0 of AZD1222 vaccination. The clonotype comes from an adult in good health. The CDR3 here is CASSLNKGGVGRNGYTF. The CDR3 DNA sequence: TGTGCCAGCAGCTTAAATAAGGGGGGGGTAGGAAGGAATGGCTACACCTTC.